Following are 5 T cell receptor beta chains from one sample sequenced in a study of beta chain features in type 1 diabetes. Sequencing targeted expressed TCRB transcripts, as all isolated RNA had been reverse transcribed. Generated by immunoSEQ multiplex PCR, the TCRdb table keeps only in-frame clones and is missing some. The sample comprises hundreds of thousands of clones, around 14% of which are singletons, and more than 0.02% rests with the top ten. The sequencing sample was made of naive CD4+ T cells from blood. These receptors were obtained from a woman aged 40 to 55 in good health.

This clone was seen more than once but under ten times. The V gene is TRBV5-1, the J gene TRBJ1-2; a weak D match, TRBD1 (6 bases). V lost 4 bases and J 3 bases, leaving 13 bases between the germline ends. There are 14 residues in the CDR3. Germline CDR1 and CDR2: SGHRS and YFSETQ. CDR3 loop: CASSPGGRDYGYTF. In nucleotides, the CDR3 is TGCGCCAGCAGCCCCGGGGGGCGGGACTATGGCTACACCTTC. Full variable domain (outside the CDR3, taken from reference TRBV5-1 and TRBJ1-2): KAGVTQTPRYLIKTRGQQVTLSCSPISGHRSVSWYQQTPGQGLQFLFEYFSETQRNKGNFPGRFSGRQFSNSRSEMNVSTLELGDSALYLCASSPGGRDYGYTFGSGTRLTVV.

The chain combines TRBV4-1 with TRBJ2-5; no definite D call. V was clipped by 0 bases and J by 5 bases, with 19 bases between them. Germline assignment: CDR1 MGHRA and CDR2 YSYEKL. The CDR3 extends over 17 amino acids. The CDR3 nucleotides are TGCGCCAGCAGCCAAGAGGGCCCCCCCTTTCCCCCTGAGACCCAGTACTTC. As protein: CASSQEGPPFPPETQYF.

This clone was observed a handful of times. The CDR3 loop reads CASSQGGNEQFF. The CDR3 region has the DNA TGCGCCAGCAGCCAAGGCGGTAATGAGCAGTTCTTC. V and J are TRBV4-3 and TRBJ2-1, with no clear D. The CDR3 is 12 amino acids. Germline V gene lookup returns CDR1 LGHNA and CDR2 YSLEER. Between the trimmed V and J ends, which lost 1 base and 7 bases, there was a span of 5 bases.

The sample holds a few counts of this clone. This sequence joins TRBV5-4 and TRBJ2-5; 8 bases map to TRBD1. Unmatched junction bases numbered 5, after V lost 4 bases and J lost 3 bases. The V gene's germline CDR1 is SGHNT and CDR2 YYREEE (reference sequence). The CDR3 is 14 residues long. The CDR3 nucleotides are TGTGCCAGCAGCATTCGGACAGGGAAAGAGACCCAGTACTTC. Protein: CASSIRTGKETQYF.

The chain combines TRBV7-9 with TRBJ1-4; maybe TRBD1 (6 bases). Trimming took off 5 bases at V and 8 bases at J, with 21 bases between the two ends. This CDR3 region has 16 residues. Germline CDR1 SEHNR, CDR2 FQNEAQ (reference sequence). This CDR3 is CASSPGGRMSGEKLFF. CDR3 nucleotides: TGTGCCAGCAGCCCCGGGGGGCGGATGTCTGGGGAAAAACTGTTTTTT.